These 32 T cell receptor beta chains were all obtained from the same sample, sequenced in a study of T cell changes during pregnancy in multiple sclerosis. Sequencing was performed with immunoSEQ multiplex PCR; in TCRdb, only in-frame clones are kept and a portion is missing. The sample consists of tens of thousands of clones, 75% to 95% of them appearing once. The starting material was CD4+ T cells from peripheral blood mononuclear cells, obtained before pregnancy. The source is a female donor with multiple sclerosis, enrolled in a pregnancy study.

This rearrangement joins TRBV6-5 to TRBJ1-2, with D uncertain. In germline, CDR1 is MNHEY, CDR2 SVGAGI. The CDR3 loop spans 14 amino acids. V was pared by 4 bases and J by 4 bases, with 13 bases between. DNA of the CDR3: TGTGCCAGCAGTTCCTCCTCGGGTGCCTATGGCTACACCTTC. The encoded protein is CASSSSSGAYGYTF.

This chain connects TRBV14 to TRBJ2-2; D remains ambiguous. The CDR3 consists of 15 residues. Germline loops: CDR1 SGHDN, CDR2 FVKESK. V was cut by 4 bases and J by 6 bases, with 15 bases left in between. The CDR3 region has the DNA TGTGCCAGCAGCCGCGAAATACTCAGCGCCGGGGAGCTGTTTTTT. Amino acid sequence: CASSREILSAGELFF.

This clone has more than one count but fewer than ten. The rearrangement links TRBV9 to TRBJ1-1; tentative D call: TRBD1 (5 bases). V lost 2 bases, J lost 0 bases, and 8 bases lay in between. The CDR3 has 14 residues. Germline V gene sequence: CDR1 SGDLS, CDR2 YYNGEE. This chain's CDR3 is CASSVAGLNTEAFF. DNA of the CDR3: TGTGCCAGCAGCGTCGCGGGACTGAACACTGAAGCTTTCTTT.

This sequence joins TRBV15 and TRBJ2-3, with D uncertain. V lost 1 base to trimming and J lost 4 bases, with 6 bases between them. CDR3 size: 13 residues. The V gene's germline CDR1 is LNHNV and CDR2 YYDKDF (reference sequence). CDR3 amino acids: CATSRAPSDTQYF. CDR3 DNA: TGTGCCACCAGCAGAGCCCCCTCAGATACGCAGTATTTT.

The chain combines TRBV7-3 with TRBJ2-3; TRBD2 matches 8 bases. CDR3 length equals 15 residues. V lost 0 bases to trimming and J lost 12 bases; unmatched junction nucleotides: 11. CDR1 is SGHTA and CDR2 is FQGTGA in the germline V gene. The CDR3 DNA reads as TGTGCCAGCAGCTTAACAGGAGCGGGGGACCCACCACAGTATTTT. Translation: CASSLTGAGDPPQYF. The complete variable domain, with remaining parts taken from reference TRBV7-3 and TRBJ2-3, reads GAGVSQTPSNKVTEKGKYVELRCDPISGHTALYWYRQSLGQGPEFLIYFQGTGAADDSGLPNDRFFAVRPEGSVSTLKIQRTERGDSAVYLCASSLTGAGDPPQYFGPGTRLTVL.

This chain uses TRBV25-1 with TRBJ2-2; D possibly corresponds to TRBD2 (6 bases). Germline CDR1 reads MGHDK; CDR2 reads SYGVNS. CDR3 length equals 15 residues. Trimming pared 3 bases from V and 7 bases from J, leaving 15 bases between. As DNA, the CDR3 is TGTGCCAGCAGTGAGCGGACTACCTACATCGGGGAGCTGTTTTTT. Amino acids: CASSERTTYIGELFF.

The chain links TRBV5-1 to TRBJ2-7, with D possibly matching TRBD2 (5 bases). V gave up 6 bases and J gave up 0 bases, with 13 bases separating them. The CDR3 runs 14 residues. Germline-derived CDR1 and CDR2 are SGHRS and YFSETQ. Here the CDR3 DNA reads TGCGCCAGCACGGGTGGGGAGAGCTCCTACGAGCAGTACTTC. This translates into CASTGGESSYEQYF.

Turning to this clone: This CDR3 is missing its conserved last phenylalanine or tryptophan, likely due to a read error. The DNA is left out, because the CDR3 cannot be placed on it with certainty; the CDR3 is given as TCRdb lists it. This rearrangement joins TRBV7-9 to TRBJ1-1. The CDR3 has 9 amino acids, counting both end residues. The germline gives CDR1 SEHNR, CDR2 FQNEAQ (reference sequence). CDR3 loop: CASSSGLLL.

The chain recombines TRBV6-5 with TRBJ2-2; the D is unclear. Trimming removed 7 bases at V and 2 bases at J, with 14 bases between. Germline V gene data show CDR1 as MNHEY and CDR2 as SVGAGI. CDR3 length: 15 amino acids. For the CDR3, the DNA is TGTGCCAGCACCGACTGGTTACTTAACACCGGGGAGCTGTTTTTT. Translated: CASTDWLLNTGELFF.

The CDR3 protein is CASSYSTGQGGGYTF. Written as DNA, the CDR3 is TGTGCCAGCAGTTATTCCACGGGACAGGGAGGGGGCTACACCTTC. The chain recombines TRBV27 with TRBJ1-2; 9 bases fit TRBD1. The trim removed 4 bases at V and 8 bases at J, leaving 11 bases unmatched. Germline-derived CDR1 and CDR2 are MNHEY and SMNVEV (reference sequence). The CDR3 is 15 amino acids.

The chain carries TRBV19 and TRBJ1-5; 9 nucleotides agree with TRBD1. Germline V lookup: CDR1 LNHDA, CDR2 SQIVND (reference sequence). V shed 5 bases and J 9 bases; nucleotides not matched to a gene: 20. This CDR3 has 18 residues. CDR3 DNA: TGTGCCAGTAGTGGGGGGGGTGGACAGGGGAGGAAAATTCGGCCCCAGCATTTT. It specifies CASSGGGGQGRKIRPQHF.

The rearrangement joins TRBV9 to TRBJ2-1; 8 positions agree with TRBD1. Germline V gene lookup returns CDR1 SGDLS and CDR2 YYNGEE. The CDR3 is made up of 14 amino acids. The junction had 4 bases not matched to a gene; V was cut back by 2 bases and J by 6 bases. DNA of the CDR3: TGTGCCAGCAGCGTGCTCACAGGGGGCAATGAGCAGTTCTTC. Residues: CASSVLTGGNEQFF. Complete variable domain (other parts from reference TRBV9 and TRBJ2-1): DSGVTQTPKHLITATGQRVTLRCSPRSGDLSVYWYQQSLDQGLQFLIQYYNGEERAKGNILERFSAQQFPDLHSELNLSSLELGDSALYFCASSVLTGGNEQFFGPGTRLTVL.

In its sample, this clone was seen a few times. The chain joins TRBV7-9 to TRBJ2-7; the D is unclear. Germline CDR1 is SEHNR and CDR2 is FQNEAQ (reference sequence). Trimming took 5 bases from V and 4 from J, leaving 18 bases between them. This CDR3 spans 15 amino acids. CDR3 amino acids: CASSPDWRARYEQYF. The CDR3 DNA follows: TGTGCCAGCAGCCCTGACTGGCGCGCGAGGTACGAGCAGTACTTC.

The J gene is TRBJ1-2, the V gene TRBV7-9, with D tentatively TRBD1 (5 bases). V was trimmed by 9 bases and J by 4 bases, leaving 21 bases between them. The CDR3 runs 15 residues. Germline V gene data show CDR1 as SEHNR and CDR2 as FQNEAQ (reference sequence). The CDR3 sequence is CASQPMAGPGYGYTF. In nucleotides, the CDR3 is TGTGCCAGTCAACCAATGGCAGGGCCGGGCTATGGCTACACCTTC.

The chain is built from TRBV7-2 and TRBJ2-2; 9 bases map to TRBD1. The CDR3 is made up of 16 amino acids. CDR1 is SGHTA, CDR2 FQGNSA, per germline. Germline trimming cut 1 base from V and 5 bases from J; bases unmatched to any gene: 5. CDR3 amino acids: CASSLDLGQGTGELFF. CDR3 DNA sequence: TGTGCCAGCAGCTTAGATTTGGGACAGGGAACCGGGGAGCTGTTTTTT. The full variable domain, rest sourced from reference TRBV7-2 and TRBJ2-2, is GAGVSQSPSNKVTEKGKDVELRCDPISGHTALYWYRQSLGQGLEFLIYFQGNSAPDKSGLPSDRFSAERTGGSVSTLTIQRTQQEDSAVYLCASSLDLGQGTGELFFGEGSRLTVL.

This clone is a singleton in its sample. This rearrangement joins TRBV5-4 to TRBJ2-3; TRBD1 is a possible D gene (5 bases). Trimming took off 4 bases at V and 0 bases at J, with 18 bases between the two ends. The CDR3 covers 17 residues. Per the germline V gene, CDR1 is SGHNT and CDR2 is YYREEE (reference sequence). CDR3 in amino acids: CASSGQPGISSTDTQYF. The CDR3, as DNA: TGTGCCAGCAGCGGACAACCGGGCATTTCTAGCACAGATACGCAGTATTTT.

This chain joins TRBV7-2 and TRBJ2-3, with 11 bases identical to TRBD2. The V and J ends lost 4 bases and 4 bases, in that order; junction bases with no gene match: 10. The CDR3 has 17 amino acids. Germline loops: CDR1 SGHTA, CDR2 FQGNSA. The CDR3, as DNA: TGTGCCAGCAGCTCGTCGTTGCTAGCGGGGGGACCAGATACGCAGTATTTT. Encoded protein: CASSSSLLAGGPDTQYF.

This clone has just a few counts. V is TRBV12-2 and J is TRBJ1-6; TRBD1, the table's D call, was not compared with the DNA. TRBV12-2 represents a pseudogene. The CDR3 covers 13 residues. The CDR3 bases are TGTGCAAGTCGCTTACATTTTAATTCACCCCTCCACTTT. Encoded protein: CASRLHFNSPLHF.

The chain combines TRBV6-1 with TRBJ2-5; the match to TRBD2 covers 7 bases. Germline values: CDR1 MNHNS, CDR2 SASEGT. This CDR3 is 15 amino acids long. Losses at the gene ends were 4 bases for V and 0 bases for J; bases not matched to a gene: 5. The CDR3 reads CASSGGGSNQETQYF. For the CDR3, the DNA is TGTGCCAGCAGTGGGGGGGGATCGAACCAAGAGACCCAGTACTTC.

The chain recombines TRBV4-2 with TRBJ1-2; D call uncertain. The V gene lost 3 bases and the J gene lost 4 bases, with 6 bases spanning the gap. Germline V lookup: CDR1 LGHNA, CDR2 YNFKEQ. This CDR3 is 12 amino acids long. The CDR3 sequence: CASSQARYGYTF. The CDR3 DNA follows: TGTGCCAGCAGCCAGGCCCGCTATGGCTACACCTTC.

This chain connects TRBV11-3 to TRBJ2-1, with TRBD2 matching over 12 bases. Germline CDR1 and CDR2: SGHNT and YENEEA. V was pared by 5 bases and J by 7 bases, with 6 bases of the junction left unmatched. This CDR3 has 15 amino acids. The CDR3 spells CASSTLAGGGNEQFF. The DNA for the CDR3 is TGTGCCAGCAGCACACTAGCGGGGGGTGGGAATGAGCAGTTCTTC.

The chain uses TRBV5-1 and TRBJ1-2; TRBD1 agrees at 8 bases. The CDR3 runs to 15 residues. Trimming cost V 4 bases and J 3 bases; bases outside gene matches: 8. Germline lookup yields CDR1 SGHRS and CDR2 YFSETQ. CDR3 nucleotide sequence: TGCGCCAGCAGCGGCGGACAGGGTTTGGACTATGGCTACACCTTC. This sequence encodes CASSGGQGLDYGYTF.

The chain has TRBV28 and TRBJ1-1; 7 bases are shared with TRBD1. Germline lookup yields CDR1 MDHEN and CDR2 SYDVKM. Germline trimming cut 1 base from V and 3 bases from J; bases unmatched to any gene: 2. The CDR3 is made up of 14 amino acids. The CDR3 DNA reads as TGTGCCAGCAGTTTATCACAGGGGTACACTGAAGCTTTCTTT. This gives the protein CASSLSQGYTEAFF.

V is TRBV2 and J is TRBJ2-5; 9 bases are shared with TRBD2. This CDR3 is built from 16 residues. Germline CDR1 and CDR2: SNHLY and FYNNEI. Trimming removed 4 bases from V and 1 base from J; junction bases left unmatched: 7. CDR3 nucleotide sequence: TGTGCCAGCAGTGGGGGTAGCGGGAGTTCCCAAGAGACCCAGTACTTC. Its protein is CASSGGSGSSQETQYF.

The chain couples TRBV2 to TRBJ2-1, with TRBD2 matching over 7 bases. The CDR3 contains 13 residues. The junction had 1 base not matched to a gene; V was cut back by 4 bases and J by 4 bases. The germline CDR1 and CDR2 sequences are SNHLY and FYNNEI. The CDR3 spells CASSGEGYNEQFF. The DNA of the CDR3 is TGTGCCAGCAGTGGGGAGGGATACAATGAGCAGTTCTTC.

This clone was recorded only once. The genes are TRBV4-1 and TRBJ2-2; D might be TRBD1 (6 bases). This CDR3 contains 16 residues. Germline assignment: CDR1 MGHRA and CDR2 YSYEKL. Trimming took off 4 bases at V and 1 base at J, with 13 bases between the two ends. The CDR3 loop is CASSPQQGKNTGELFF. In DNA, the CDR3 is TGCGCCAGCAGCCCTCAACAGGGAAAGAACACCGGGGAGCTGTTTTTT.

The J gene is TRBJ1-3, the V gene TRBV7-6; TRBD1 aligns across 9 bases. CDR3 length equals 19 residues. CDR1 SGHVS and CDR2 FNYEAQ come from the germline V gene. The J segment lost 3 bases and the V segment lost 6 bases, leaving 18 bases of the junction unmatched. The CDR3 here is CASSFTPGQGNALGNTIYF. The CDR3 DNA is TGTGCCAGCAGTTTCACGCCGGGACAGGGTAACGCTCTTGGAAACACCATATATTTT.

About this clone: Given the absence of the conserved phenylalanine or tryptophan at the CDR3 end, a read error is likely. The DNA is omitted, as the CDR3 cannot be located on it reliably, and the CDR3 follows TCRdb's listing. The V call is TRBV5-3, the J call TRBJ2-4; TRBD1, the table's D call, lacks a check against the DNA. TRBV5-3 belongs to the ORF category, with a function that is uncertain. The CDR3 has 17 amino acids, counting both end residues. The CDR3 is CARIQSGQLFVDSLRSS.

The chain has TRBV6-4 and TRBJ2-7; D might be TRBD2 (5 bases). Germline CDR1 is MRHNA and CDR2 is SNTAGT. The CDR3 extends over 16 amino acids. V lost 3 bases to trimming and J lost 0 bases, with 15 bases between them. CDR3 loop: CASSESTEDSSYEQYF. CDR3 in DNA: TGTGCCAGCAGTGAATCAACGGAGGATAGCTCCTACGAGCAGTACTTC.

This chain joins TRBV30 and TRBJ1-1; 9 positions match TRBD1. The V segment lost 2 bases and the J segment 2 bases; nucleotides outside the gene matches: 9. There are 16 residues in the CDR3. In germline, CDR1 is GTSNPN, CDR2 SVGIG (reference sequence). The CDR3 spells CAWSTGTGRGNTEAFF. DNA for the CDR3: TGTGCCTGGAGTACCGGGACAGGGAGGGGAAACACTGAAGCTTTCTTT.

The chain links TRBV27 to TRBJ2-7; 7 positions match TRBD1. With 2 bases clipped from V and 13 bases from J, the junction kept 14 bases outside the gene matches. Germline CDR1 reads MNHEY; CDR2 reads SMNVEV (reference sequence). CDR3 length: 14 residues. CDR3 residues: CASSLLTDRASPYF. The CDR3 DNA reads TGTGCCAGCAGTTTACTAACCGACAGGGCTTCTCCCTACTTC.

The gene calls are TRBV2 and TRBJ1-2; 7 bases match TRBD1. V trimming: 6 bases; J trimming: 7 bases; junction bases outside the gene matches: 8. The CDR3 runs 13 residues. The germline gives CDR1 SNHLY, CDR2 FYNNEI. The CDR3 region has the DNA TGTGCCAGCAGCCGGGGACAGATTGGTGGCTACACCTTC. This sequence encodes CASSRGQIGGYTF. Together with reference TRBV2 and TRBJ1-2, the CDR3 gives the full variable domain: EPEVTQTPSHQVTQMGQEVILRCVPISNHLYFYWYRQILGQKVEFLVSFYNNEISEKSEIFDDQFSVERPDGSNFTLKIRSTKLEDSAMYFCASSRGQIGGYTFGSGTRLTVV.